This entry concerns a single T cell receptor beta chain. The source of the sample is a study of blood T cell repertoires in COVID-19. The overall study: Samples taken during acute and convalescent COVID-19 were collected in the United States, Italy and Spain. Sample material is recorded as cDNA or gDNA derived from T cells, B-cell-depleted T cells, or PBMCs.

After removal of 0 bases from V and 5 bases from J, the junction contained 8 bases not matched to a gene. The germline CDR1 and CDR2 sequences are SGDLS and YYNGEE. The CDR3 has 17 amino acids. In the authors' workflow: Amplifying reference gene primers gave estimates of nucleated cell counts. Profiled with immunoSEQ multiplex PCR; TCRdb holds only in-frame clones, not every one. D and trimming were read from the DNA, whereas the V and J calls and clone size are those reported in that table. The sample shows 80,000 to 100,000 clones, more than 70% of them seen only once. The receptor was derived from a woman in her sixties or seventies in a cohort sampled during active or convalescent COVID-19. The sequencing sample was made of peripheral blood. The chain links TRBV9 to TRBJ2-1; 10 bases fit TRBD2. CDR3 in DNA: TGTGCCAGCAGCGTAGTGACTAGCGGGCCTTTTCACAATGAGCAGTTCTTC. Residues: CASSVVTSGPFHNEQFF.